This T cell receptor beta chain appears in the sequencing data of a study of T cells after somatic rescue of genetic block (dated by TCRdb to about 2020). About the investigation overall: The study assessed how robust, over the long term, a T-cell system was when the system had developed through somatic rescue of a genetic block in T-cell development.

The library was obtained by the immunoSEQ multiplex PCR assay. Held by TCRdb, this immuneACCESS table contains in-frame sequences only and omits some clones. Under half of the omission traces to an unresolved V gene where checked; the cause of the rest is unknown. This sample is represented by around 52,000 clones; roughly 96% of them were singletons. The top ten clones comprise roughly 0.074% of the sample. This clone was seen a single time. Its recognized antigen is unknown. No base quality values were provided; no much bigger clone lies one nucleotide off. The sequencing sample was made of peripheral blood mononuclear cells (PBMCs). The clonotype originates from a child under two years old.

The CDR3 is CASRRRGTGNTIYF. The DNA reads TGTGCCAGTAGGAGGAGAGGGACAGGAAACACCATATATTTT. The chain is made from TRBV19 and TRBJ1-3; TRBD1 is perhaps the D gene, given 6 matching bases. V is pared back by 6 bases and J by 4 bases, with 13 bases lying between the germline termini. The CDR3 runs 14 residues from the cysteine to the phenylalanine. Only the CDR3 part of the read is kept: 42 bases, read in frame from the first base. The germline V gene (reference sequence) provides CDR1 LNHDA and CDR2 SQIVND.